The clone carrying this T cell receptor (beta chain) was counted only a few times. The antigen is unknown. This record belongs to a study of early T cells in non-severe SARS-CoV-2 infection. General observations from the study: Database matching using VDJdb favored anti-spike CD8 responses, with private and CD4 specificities left missing.

Separate cDNA molecules each had unique molecular identifiers attached to them. TCRdb itself ran the 5' RACE reads through MiXCR, one entry per CDR3 protein. The sample includes about 48,000 distinct CDR3 sequences, over 5% of them seen just once. The V segment lost 3 bases and the J segment 4 bases; nucleotides outside the gene matches: 5. The CDR3 totals 15 residues. Germline V CDR1 and CDR2: WSHSY, SAAADI. This clonotype was sampled from an adult who was a healthcare worker with PCR-confirmed SARS-CoV-2 infection or an uninfected control (not recorded which). The V and J genes are TRBV10-2 and TRBJ1-5; the match to TRBD1 covers 8 bases. Sequencing used whole blood. The CDR3 region has the DNA TGCGCCAGCAGTGAAACCCACAGGGGGAATCAGCCCCAGCATTTT. Protein product: CASSETHRGNQPQHF.